This T cell receptor beta chain was captured in a study of blood T cell repertoires in COVID-19. Cohorts were based on clinical histories the participants reported. The method was immunoSEQ multiplex PCR; TCRdb's version includes in-frame clones alone and lacks a portion of them. The data hold around 230,000 clones, with about 87% observed a single time. CDR1 and CDR2 from the germline V gene are KGHSH and LQKENI. V was trimmed by 6 bases and J by 1 base, leaving 18 bases between them. The CDR3 totals 16 residues. This receptor was taken from a woman between 25 and 40 years old who had recovered from COVID-19. The gene calls are TRBV18 and TRBJ1-1, with D perhaps TRBD1 (5 bases). Sequencing input: PBMCs or T cells enriched from blood (not recorded which). CDR3 amino acids: CASSRGGARGNTEAFF. The CDR3 bases are TGTGCCAGCTCCCGGGGCGGGGCGCGGGGGAACACTGAAGCTTTCTTT.